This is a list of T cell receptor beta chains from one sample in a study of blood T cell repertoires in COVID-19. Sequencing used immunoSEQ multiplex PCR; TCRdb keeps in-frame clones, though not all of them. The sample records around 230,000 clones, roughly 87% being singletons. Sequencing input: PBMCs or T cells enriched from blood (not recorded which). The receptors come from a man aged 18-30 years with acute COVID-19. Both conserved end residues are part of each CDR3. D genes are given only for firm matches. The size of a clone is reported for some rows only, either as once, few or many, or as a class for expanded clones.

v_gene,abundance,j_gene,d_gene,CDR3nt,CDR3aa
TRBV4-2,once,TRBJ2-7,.,TGTGCCAGCAGCCAAGAGGGACTCTCCTACGAGCAGTACTTC,CASSQEGLSYEQYF
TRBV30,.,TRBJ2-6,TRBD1,TGTGCCTGGACCCCCAGGGGGTCTGGGGCCAACGTCCTGACTTTC,CAWTPRGSGANVLTF
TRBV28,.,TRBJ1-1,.,TGTGCCAGCTTCCGGGGATACACTGAAGCTTTCTTT,CASFRGYTEAFF
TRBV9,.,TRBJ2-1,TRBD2,TGTGCCAGCAGCGCTGGGACTATCAATGAGCAGTTCTTC,CASSAGTINEQFF
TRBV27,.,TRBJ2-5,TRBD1,TGTGCCAGCAGACCCCAACAGGGGGCTCCCTCGGAGACCCAGTACTTC,CASRPQQGAPSETQYF
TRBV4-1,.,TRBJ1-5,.,TGCGCCAGCAGCCCGGAGCGGTACAGAACCAAAGATAGCAATCAGCCCCAGCATTTT,CASSPERYRTKDSNQPQHF
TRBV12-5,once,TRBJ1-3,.,TGTGCTAGTGGTTTGACCCCCAGCTCTGGAAACACCATATATTTT,CASGLTPSSGNTIYF
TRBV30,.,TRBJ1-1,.,TGTGCCTGGAGTGTAACAAGTGAAGCTTTCTTT,CAWSVTSEAFF
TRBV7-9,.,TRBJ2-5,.,TGTGCCAGCAGCCTAGTCGCAGGGGCCGAGACCCAGTACTTC,CASSLVAGAETQYF
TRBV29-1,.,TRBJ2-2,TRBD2,TGCAGCGCCTCGGGGGGAACGAACACCGGGGAGCTGTTTTTT,CSASGGTNTGELFF
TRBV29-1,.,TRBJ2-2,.,TGCAGCGTTGACAGGGCCGGGGAGCTGTTTTTT,CSVDRAGELFF
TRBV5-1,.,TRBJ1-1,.,TGCGCCACTAAGTCCACAGTCATGAACACTGAAGCTTTCTTT,CATKSTVMNTEAFF
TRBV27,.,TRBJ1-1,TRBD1,TGTGCCAGCAGCCCCTTGAAGGGGGCATACACTGAAGCTTTCTTT,CASSPLKGAYTEAFF
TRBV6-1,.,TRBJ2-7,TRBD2,TGTGCCAGCAGTGAAGCTACCGGGAGGATCTACGAGCAGTACTTC,CASSEATGRIYEQYF
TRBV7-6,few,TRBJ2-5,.,TGTGCCAGCAGCTTAGAAGGTGGGGGCGCGAGGGAGACCCAGTACTTC,CASSLEGGGARETQYF
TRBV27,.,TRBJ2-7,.,TGTGCCAGCAGTTCCCTAACCTACGAGCAGTACTTC,CASSSLTYEQYF
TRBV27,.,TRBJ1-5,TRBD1,TGTGCCAGCAGGCCGGGACAGAGGAATCAGCCCCAGCATTTT,CASRPGQRNQPQHF
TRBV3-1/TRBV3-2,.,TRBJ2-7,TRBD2,TGTGCCAGCAGCCAAGTCCCCCGGGGGGGTGTAATCTACGAGCAGTACTTC,CASSQVPRGGVIYEQYF
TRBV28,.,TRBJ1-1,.,TGTGCCAGCAGTTTCCGGGTTGAAGCTTTCTTT,CASSFRVEAFF
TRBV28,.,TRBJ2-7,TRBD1,TGTGCCAGCAGTACGACAGGGGCAATTGGCTACGAGCAGTACTTC,CASSTTGAIGYEQYF
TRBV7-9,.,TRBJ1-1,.,TGTGCCAGCAGCCGACAGGATAACACTGAAGCTTTCTTT,CASSRQDNTEAFF
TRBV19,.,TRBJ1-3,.,TGTGCCAGCCGGGAACAGAACTCTGGAAACACCATATATTTT,CASREQNSGNTIYF
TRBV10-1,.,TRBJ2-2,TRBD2,TGCGCCAGCAGTGGACTCTCCGGACTAGCGGTTAACACCGGGGAGCTGTTTTTT,CASSGLSGLAVNTGELFF
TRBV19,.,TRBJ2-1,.,TGTGCCAGTAGGGGGGGCGGGGGCCCCTACAATGAGCAGTTCTTC,CASRGGGGPYNEQFF
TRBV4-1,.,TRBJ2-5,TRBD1,TGCGCCAGCAGCCATCTACAGGGGGAGACCCAGTACTTC,CASSHLQGETQYF
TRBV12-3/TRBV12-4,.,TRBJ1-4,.,TGTGCCAGCAGTTGGGGGGTAAATGAAAAACTGTTTTTT,CASSWGVNEKLFF
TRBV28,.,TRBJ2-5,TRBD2,TGTGCCAGCAGCCCTGTTAGCGGGAGGGGTGAGACCCAGTACTTC,CASSPVSGRGETQYF
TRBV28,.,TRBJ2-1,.,TGTGCCAGCGGAGACAGGGTAGCGAGTGGGGGGAATGAGCAGTTCTTC,CASGDRVASGGNEQFF
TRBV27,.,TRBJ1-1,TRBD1,TGTGCCAGCAGTTTAGGGACAGGGTATGGAGAAACTGAAGCTTTCTTT,CASSLGTGYGETEAFF
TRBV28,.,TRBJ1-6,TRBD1,TGTGCCAGCAGTTTATCGTACAGGGGCAATTCACCCCTCCACTTT,CASSLSYRGNSPLHF
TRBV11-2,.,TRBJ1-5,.,TGTGCCAGCAGCAAAGACTATGTCAATCAGCCCCAGCATTTT,CASSKDYVNQPQHF
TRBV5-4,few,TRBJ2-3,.,TGTGCCAGCAGCTTGAGCAGCACAGATACGCAGTATTTT,CASSLSSTDTQYF
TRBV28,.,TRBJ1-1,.,TGTGCCAGCAGTTTAACTCTCCGAACTGAAGCTTTCTTT,CASSLTLRTEAFF
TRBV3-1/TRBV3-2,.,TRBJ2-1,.,TGTGCCAGCAGCCCCTCAGATAGCGTGTCCTACAATGAGCAGTTCTTC,CASSPSDSVSYNEQFF
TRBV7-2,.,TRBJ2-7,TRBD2,TGTGCCAGCAGCCCGTCTAGCGGGAGGGCCTACGAGCAGTACTTC,CASSPSSGRAYEQYF
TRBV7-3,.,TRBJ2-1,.,TGTGCCAGCAGCCCCATGCAGGGGTTCCCCTACAATGAGCAGTTCTTC,CASSPMQGFPYNEQFF
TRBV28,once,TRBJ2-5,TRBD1,TGTGCCAGCAGCCGCCGGGACAGGGAAGAGACCCAGTACTTC,CASSRRDREETQYF
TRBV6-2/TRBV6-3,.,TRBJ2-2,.,TGTGCCAGCAGTTATTCGCCGGACACCGGGGAGCTGTTTTTT,CASSYSPDTGELFF
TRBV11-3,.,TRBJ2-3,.,TGTGCCAGCAGCCTAGGGCGCACAGATACGCAGTATTTT,CASSLGRTDTQYF
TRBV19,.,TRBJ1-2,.,TGTGCCAGTAGTATGGTAACAGGGTTCTATGGCTACACCTTC,CASSMVTGFYGYTF
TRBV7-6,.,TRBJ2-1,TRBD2,TGTGCCAGCAGCCAAGGAGCGGGGAGCTCCTACAATGAGCAGTTCTTC,CASSQGAGSSYNEQFF
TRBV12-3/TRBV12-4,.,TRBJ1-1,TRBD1,TGTGCCAGCAGGACAGGGCCAGGAGCTGAAGCTTTCTTT,CASRTGPGAEAFF
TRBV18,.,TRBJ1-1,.,TGTGCCAGCTCACAGGGGGGGATGACGGATGGAAACACTGAAGCTTTCTTT,CASSQGGMTDGNTEAFF
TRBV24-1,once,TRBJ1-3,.,TGTGCCACCAGTGATAGCAGAAACACCATATATTTT,CATSDSRNTIYF
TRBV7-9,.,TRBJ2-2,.,TGTGCCAGCAGCCCCCGGGGAGCAGTCACCGGGGAGCTGTTTTTT,CASSPRGAVTGELFF
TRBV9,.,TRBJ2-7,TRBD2,TGTGCCAGCAGCGTAGCTCCTAGCGGGGGGACCAGCTCCTACGAGCAGTACTTC,CASSVAPSGGTSSYEQYF
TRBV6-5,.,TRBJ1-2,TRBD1,TGTGCCAGCAGTTCCACACAGGGGGACTATGGCTACACCTTC,CASSSTQGDYGYTF
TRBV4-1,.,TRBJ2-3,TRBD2,TGCGCCAGCAGCCCGGGACTAGGACGCACAGATACGCAGTATTTT,CASSPGLGRTDTQYF
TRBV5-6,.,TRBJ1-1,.,TGTGCCAGCAGCTTGGCGACAGATCGGATGGGATGGAACACTGAAGCTTTCTTT,CASSLATDRMGWNTEAFF
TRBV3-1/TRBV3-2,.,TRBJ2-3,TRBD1,TGTGCCAGCAGCCCTGGGACAGCCACAGATACGCAGTATTTT,CASSPGTATDTQYF
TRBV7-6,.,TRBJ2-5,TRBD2,TGTGCCAGCAGCCGGGGGGTAGGGGAAGTCCAAGAGACCCAGTACTTC,CASSRGVGEVQETQYF
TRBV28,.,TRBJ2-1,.,TGTGCCAGCAGTTTGGCCAGGGAACACAATGAGCAGTTCTTC,CASSLAREHNEQFF
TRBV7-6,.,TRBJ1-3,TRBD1,TGTGCCAGCAGCTTACGATCAGGGGGCGCGTCTGGAAACACCATATATTTT,CASSLRSGGASGNTIYF
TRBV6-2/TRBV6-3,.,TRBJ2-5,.,TGTGCCAGCAGTTACCGGGGGACGGTAGAGACCCAGTACTTC,CASSYRGTVETQYF
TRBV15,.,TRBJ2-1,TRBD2,TGTGCCACCAGCAGGCAGAATAGCGGGACCTCCTACAATGAGCAGTTCTTC,CATSRQNSGTSYNEQFF
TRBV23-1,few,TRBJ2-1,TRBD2,TGCGCCAGCAGTCAATCGGTCCCCAGCGGGAGGTACTACGAGTCATACAATGAGCAGTTCTTC,CASSQSVPSGRYYESYNEQFF
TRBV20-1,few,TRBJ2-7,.,TGCAGCCTGGGTAGGGGTTACGAGCAGTACTTC,CSLGRGYEQYF
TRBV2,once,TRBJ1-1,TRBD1,TGTGCCAGCAGTACTCCAGGGGGCACTGAAGCTTTCTTT,CASSTPGGTEAFF
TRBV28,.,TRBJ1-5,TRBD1,TGTGCCAGCTGGGGACTGACCCCGACAGGGAACAATCAGCCCCAGCATTTT,CASWGLTPTGNNQPQHF